Following are 18 T cell receptor beta chains from one sample sequenced in a study of OX40 agonist ivuxolimab in advanced cancers. TCRdb's copy holds only in-frame clones and misses some; the assay was immunoSEQ multiplex PCR. The top ten clones hold about 5.9% of a sample with fewer than 85,000 clones, around nine tenths of them seen once. The source material was CD4+ or CD8+ T cells sorted from blood, sampled in a trial of the OX40 agonist ivuxolimab. These receptors were taken from an adult with an advanced solid tumor such as melanoma, head and neck, liver or kidney cancer.

This clone has only one observation. The V call is TRBV10-3, the J call TRBJ2-2; the match to TRBD1 covers 7 bases. This CDR3 is built from 14 residues. J lost 6 bases, V lost 7 bases, and 8 bases had no gene match. CDR1 is ENHRY and CDR2 is SYGVKD in the germline V gene. This chain's CDR3 is CAIKDRMGAGELFF. Here the CDR3 DNA reads TGTGCCATCAAGGACAGGATGGGGGCCGGGGAGCTGTTTTTT.

This clone was detected ten times or more. This sequence joins TRBV5-6 and TRBJ1-4; 10 nucleotides agree with TRBD1. Per the germline V gene, CDR1 is SGHDT and CDR2 is YYEEEE. V lost 2 bases and J lost 9; bases outside the gene matches: 10. The CDR3 length is 16 residues. The CDR3 DNA is TGTGCCAGCAGCTTAGCAACCGGGACAGGGGTGAAAAAACTGTTTTTT. It is translated as CASSLATGTGVKKLFF.

The J gene is TRBJ2-1, the V gene TRBV4-2, with TRBD1 matching 10 bases. V dropped 5 bases and J dropped 8; count of bases not matched to a gene: 12. CDR3 size: 16 residues. Germline V gene lookup returns CDR1 LGHNA and CDR2 YNFKEQ. The CDR3 sequence: CASSFDLGQGSDEQFF. The CDR3 DNA follows: TGTGCCAGCAGCTTTGATCTGGGACAGGGGAGCGATGAGCAGTTCTTC.

This clone was observed a handful of times. The chain links TRBV19 to TRBJ1-1; TRBD1 is a possible D gene (5 bases). Germline loops: CDR1 LNHDA, CDR2 SQIVND (reference sequence). With 4 bases removed from V and 2 bases from J, the gap between germline ends came to 14 bases. The CDR3 extends over 15 amino acids. CDR3 residues: CASSTTTVRNTEAFF. CDR3 DNA sequence: TGTGCCAGTAGTACTACGACAGTACGAAACACTGAAGCTTTCTTT.

The chain carries TRBV2 and TRBJ2-7; D not resolved. This CDR3 is 14 amino acids long. V gave up 6 bases and J gave up 5 bases, with 17 bases separating them. From germline, CDR1 is SNHLY and CDR2 FYNNEI. The CDR3 DNA follows: TGTGCCAGCAGGGGTCTGGCAGTGTCAGACGAGCAGTACTTC. Its translation: CASRGLAVSDEQYF. The full variable domain, rest sourced from reference TRBV2 and TRBJ2-7, is EPEVTQTPSHQVTQMGQEVILRCVPISNHLYFYWYRQILGQKVEFLVSFYNNEISEKSEIFDDQFSVERPDGSNFTLKIRSTKLEDSAMYFCASRGLAVSDEQYFGPGTRLTVT.

About this clone itself: Other DNA sequences in this sample translate to the same CDR3. The rearrangement links TRBV7-7 to TRBJ2-1; D is perhaps TRBD1 or TRBD2 (6 bases each). The CDR3 runs 15 residues. Germline loops: CDR1 SSHAT, CDR2 FNYEAQ (reference sequence). Trimming pared 5 bases from V and 6 bases from J, leaving 17 bases between. This CDR3 reads CASSLGGGPGNEQFF. Here the CDR3 DNA reads TGTGCCAGCAGCCTTGGTGGGGGGCCGGGCAATGAGCAGTTCTTC.

The CDR3 is CASSMRETPRRAKNIQYF. The CDR3 DNA is TGTGCCAGTAGTATGAGGGAGACTCCACGTAGGGCCAAAAACATTCAGTACTTC. This rearrangement joins TRBV19 to TRBJ2-4, with a tentative D call TRBD2 (5 bases). Trimming removed 3 bases from V and 1 base from J, with 19 bases in between. CDR1 is LNHDA and CDR2 is SQIVND in the germline V gene (reference sequence). The length of the CDR3 is 18 residues.

The chain is built from TRBV6-1 and TRBJ2-5; D is unclear. V was pared by 2 bases and J by 3 bases, with 7 bases between. Germline V gene lookup returns CDR1 MNHNS and CDR2 SASEGT. This CDR3 spans 13 amino acids. Written as DNA, the CDR3 is TGTGCCAGCAGTGAACGCCGTAAAGAGACCCAGTACTTC. Its protein is CASSERRKETQYF.

The chain links TRBV9 to TRBJ1-6; weak D call: TRBD1 (5 bases). The ends were cut back, 4 bases at V and 0 bases at J, with 17 bases in the middle. Germline lookup yields CDR1 SGDLS and CDR2 YYNGEE. The CDR3 runs to 18 residues. CDR3 DNA sequence: TGTGCCAGCAGCCCCCAGTCCCCAGGGAGCTCCTATAATTCACCCCTCCACTTT. Translation: CASSPQSPGSSYNSPLHF.

The chain links TRBV30 to TRBJ1-1, with D uncertain. The CDR3 is 11 amino acids. CDR1 and CDR2 (germline): GTSNPN, SVGIG (reference sequence). V lost 0 bases, J lost 4 bases, and 3 bases lay in between. In DNA, the CDR3 is TGTGCCTGGAGTGTGGGCACTGAAGCTTTCTTT. Protein product: CAWSVGTEAFF. The full variable domain, with the rest looked up from reference TRBV30 and TRBJ1-1, is SQTIHQWPATLVQPVGSPLSLECTVEGTSNPNLYWYRQAAGRGLQLLFYSVGIGQISSEVPQNLSASRPQDRQFILSSKKLLLSDSGFYLCAWSVGTEAFFGQGTRLTVV.

The chain uses TRBV5-3 and TRBJ2-7; 7 nucleotides agree with TRBD1. TRBV5-3 has ORF status, its function being uncertain. CDR3 length: 17 amino acids. Trimming at V came to 4 bases and at J to 7 bases, leaving 20 bases not matched to a gene. In nucleotides, the CDR3 is TGTGCCAGAAGCCGCTACCTGCCGACAGGGACACGTTTAGAGCAGTACTTC. Its protein is CARSRYLPTGTRLEQYF.

V usage is TRBV6-1 and J usage is TRBJ1-5; D might be TRBD1 (5 bases). There are 16 residues in the CDR3. Germline CDR1 MNHNS, CDR2 SASEGT. Trimming took off 1 base at V and 3 bases at J, with 13 bases between the two ends. The CDR3 DNA sequence: TGTGCCAGCAGTGAAGTCGGAGGGGCTCTCAATCAGCCCCAGCATTTT. Translating gives CASSEVGGALNQPQHF.

CDR3 bases: TGTGCCAGCAGCTTGCAAGTCGCAGATACGCAGTATTTT. It yields the protein CASSLQVADTQYF. The rearrangement joins TRBV7-2 to TRBJ2-3, with no clear D. Germline lookup yields CDR1 SGHTA and CDR2 FQGNSA. This CDR3 is built from 13 residues. The V end was cut by 3 bases, the J end by 4 bases, with 8 bases between.

The chain employs TRBV10-1 and TRBJ2-7, with D perhaps TRBD1 (6 bases). Per the germline V gene, CDR1 is WNHNN and CDR2 is SYGVQD (reference sequence). Trimming took 8 bases from V and 2 from J, leaving 13 bases between them. The CDR3 extends over 13 amino acids. The CDR3: CASSGQSTYEQYF. The CDR3, as DNA: TGCGCCAGCTCCGGACAGTCGACCTACGAGCAGTACTTC.

About this clone itself: The same CDR3 arises from other DNA sequences in this sample as well. The chain links TRBV28 to TRBJ1-1; D is unresolved. Germline assignment: CDR1 MDHEN and CDR2 SYDVKM. The V gene lost 2 bases and the J gene lost 3 bases, with 10 bases spanning the gap. The CDR3 runs to 14 residues. CDR3 sequence (DNA): TGTGCCAGCAGTTTAATTTCGAGGTACACTGAAGCTTTCTTT. Amino acids: CASSLISRYTEAFF.

The chain recombines TRBV6-1 with TRBJ2-7; the D is unclear. The CDR3 totals 15 residues. V was pared by 9 bases and J by 1 base, with 19 bases between. Per germline, CDR1 MNHNS and CDR2 SASEGT. The CDR3 nucleotides are TGTGCCAGTCAGATTTCTCTCGCGCCGTCCTACGAGCAGTACTTC. It specifies CASQISLAPSYEQYF.

The J gene is TRBJ1-2, the V gene TRBV19; TRBD1 agrees at 9 bases. J was trimmed by 2 bases and V by 3 bases; bases with no gene match: 1. Germline V gene sequence: CDR1 LNHDA, CDR2 SQIVND (reference sequence). The CDR3 consists of 14 residues. This CDR3 is CASSIGQGNYGYTF. Here the CDR3 DNA reads TGTGCCAGTAGTATCGGACAGGGGAACTATGGCTACACCTTC.

This rearrangement joins TRBV6-6 to TRBJ1-1, with 7 nucleotides matching TRBD1. The germline gives CDR1 MNHNY, CDR2 SVGAGI (reference sequence). V lost 6 bases and J lost 4; bases outside the gene matches: 8. CDR3 length: 14 residues. The chain's CDR3 is CASSPRQGSTEAFF. The CDR3 DNA is TGTGCCAGCAGCCCAAGACAGGGAAGCACTGAAGCTTTCTTT.